Presented here are 21 T cell receptor beta chains from one specimen sequenced in a study of response to subunit inactivated influenza vaccine. TCRdb itself ran the RT-PCR reads through MiXCR, one entry per CDR3 protein. There are about 310,000 distinct CDR3 sequences in the sample; just over 20% occur only once, and roughly 10% lies in the top ten. The input for sequencing was PBMCs from blood, taken less than 22 months after vaccination. These receptors were collected from a man aged 45 to 70 who received an inactivated influenza vaccine.

This clonotype was counted a few times. V is TRBV9 and J is TRBJ2-1; D might be TRBD2 (5 bases). Trimming removed 4 bases at V and 0 bases at J, with 11 bases between. The CDR3 spans 15 residues. Per the germline V gene, CDR1 is SGDLS and CDR2 is YYNGEE. The DNA for the CDR3 is TGTGCCAGCAGCCCGCGGGCGAGCTCCTACAATGAGCAGTTCTTC. It codes for CASSPRASSYNEQFF.

This chain links TRBV7-8 with TRBJ1-5; possible D gene TRBD1, 6 bases. V was trimmed by 2 bases and J by 4 bases, leaving 24 bases between them. Per germline, CDR1 SGHVS and CDR2 FQNEAQ. This CDR3 contains 19 residues. CDR3 coding DNA: TGTGCCAGCAGCTTATCCCAGGGGCACTTCCCGGCGTATAATCAGCCCCAGCATTTT. Protein product: CASSLSQGHFPAYNQPQHF.

This clonotype was picked up many times. V is TRBV15 and J is TRBJ2-1; 14 bases agree with TRBD2. V lost 1 base and J lost 7; bases outside the gene matches: 9. The CDR3 runs to 18 residues. Germline values: CDR1 LNHNV, CDR2 YYDKDF (reference sequence). CDR3 in amino acids: CATSRVRRGLAGENEQFF. The CDR3 coding sequence is TGTGCCACCAGCAGAGTTCGCCGGGGACTAGCGGGAGAAAATGAGCAGTTCTTC.

This clonotype was seen many times. The V call is TRBV2, the J call TRBJ1-5; D might be TRBD1 (5 bases). CDR3 length: 13 residues. Germline CDR1 SNHLY, CDR2 FYNNEI. The V end was cut by 4 bases, the J end by 7 bases, with 11 bases between. CDR3 DNA sequence: TGTGCCAGCAGTGTCAGCAGGGACCAGCCCCAGCATTTT. This encodes CASSVSRDQPQHF.

The rearrangement links TRBV6-5 to TRBJ1-5; D not resolved. Germline V gene sequence: CDR1 MNHEY, CDR2 SVGAGI. This CDR3 spans 14 amino acids. The V end was cut by 0 bases, the J end by 2 bases, with 5 bases between. The CDR3 DNA is TGTGCCAGCAGTTACTCGCAGGGCAATCAGCCCCAGCATTTT. Residues: CASSYSQGNQPQHF.

In this sample, this clonotype turned up a few times. The rearrangement joins TRBV15 to TRBJ1-5, with no clear D. CDR1 is LNHNV, CDR2 YYDKDF, per germline (reference sequence). The CDR3 has 13 residues. V gave up 5 bases and J gave up 2 bases, with 7 bases separating them. CDR3 DNA sequence: TGTGCCACCAGCCCTACGGGCAATCAGCCCCAGCATTTT. Protein sequence: CATSPTGNQPQHF.

The V gene is TRBV5-1, the J gene TRBJ1-1; D is undetermined. V was trimmed by 1 base and J by 3 bases, leaving 7 bases between them. This CDR3 contains 13 residues. The germline gives CDR1 SGHRS, CDR2 YFSETQ. CDR3 loop: CASSLSQYTEAFF. Written as DNA, the CDR3 is TGCGCCAGCAGCTTGTCCCAGTACACTGAAGCTTTCTTT.

The J gene is TRBJ1-5, the V gene TRBV10-3, with D perhaps matching TRBD1 (5 bases). The germline V gene encodes CDR1 ENHRY and CDR2 SYGVKD. The CDR3 covers 15 residues. V dropped 3 bases and J dropped 3 bases, with 12 bases sitting between them. CDR3 nucleotide sequence: TGTGCCATCAGTGACTCGGGGGGATACAATCAGCCCCAGCATTTT. Amino acid sequence: CAISDSGGYNQPQHF.

The chain has TRBV19 and TRBJ1-4; D may be TRBD1 (6 bases). V dropped 7 bases and J dropped 0 bases, with 15 bases sitting between them. The germline gives CDR1 LNHDA, CDR2 SQIVND (reference sequence). This CDR3 is built from 16 residues. The CDR3 bases are TGTGCCAGTACCCCTATAGGGGGAGCAACTAATGAAAAACTGTTTTTT. Amino acids: CASTPIGGATNEKLFF.

A note on this clonotype: This clone may be a read error of a much larger clone one base away. The rearrangement uses TRBV12-3 or TRBV12-4 and TRBJ1-3; D is uncertain. This CDR3 spans 15 amino acids. CDR3: CASTPRASSGNAIYF. CDR3 DNA: TGTGCCAGCACCCCAAGAGCCTCCTCTGGAAACGCCATATATTTT.

This clonotype turned up a few times. This sequence joins TRBV19 and TRBJ1-2, with unresolved D. The CDR3 totals 16 residues. V dropped 5 bases and J dropped 3 bases, with 19 bases sitting between them. CDR1 and CDR2 from the germline V gene are LNHDA and SQIVND (reference sequence). CDR3 in DNA: TGTGCCAGTAGTTTATCGAGGCTACGAAACGACTATGGCTACACCTTC. This encodes CASSLSRLRNDYGYTF.

A single count supports this clonotype. The chain carries TRBV7-2 and TRBJ2-7, with 7 nucleotides matching TRBD2. CDR1 and CDR2 (germline): SGHTA, FQGNSA. The ends lost 5 bases at V and 2 bases at J; junction bases unmatched: 9. The CDR3 runs 15 residues. The CDR3 loop reads CASSKSGTTPYEQYF. The CDR3 nucleotides are TGTGCCAGCAGCAAGTCCGGGACTACCCCCTACGAGCAGTACTTC.

The table lists this clonotype with many counts. The CDR3 reads CAISDGDYGYTF. CDR3 bases: TGTGCCATCAGTGATGGCGACTATGGCTACACCTTC. The chain employs TRBV10-3 and TRBJ1-2; D gene unclear. The CDR3 is 12 residues long. Germline V gene sequence: CDR1 ENHRY, CDR2 SYGVKD. Deletions cut 3 bases from V and 3 bases from J, with 5 bases between.

This clonotype was seen a handful of times. This chain joins TRBV11-3 and TRBJ1-1; TRBD1 matches at 8 bases. The ends lost 4 bases at V and 0 bases at J; junction bases unmatched: 7. The CDR3 sequence is 16 residues long. The germline gives CDR1 SGHNT, CDR2 YENEEA. CDR3 sequence reads: CASSSGQGSMNTEAFF. In DNA, the CDR3 is TGTGCCAGCAGCTCAGGACAGGGATCCATGAACACTGAAGCTTTCTTT.

The chain has TRBV5-1 and TRBJ2-3; possibly TRBD2 for D (5 bases). The germline V gene has CDR1 SGHRS and CDR2 YFSETQ. Deletions cut 0 bases from V and 0 bases from J, with 11 bases between. The CDR3 is made up of 16 amino acids. DNA for the CDR3: TGCGCCAGCAGCTTGGGTGAGGGCTCTAGCACAGATACGCAGTATTTT. It specifies CASSLGEGSSTDTQYF.

This chain uses TRBV5-1 with TRBJ2-1; TRBD2 aligns across 8 bases. The CDR3 consists of 18 residues. The germline V gene encodes CDR1 SGHRS and CDR2 YFSETQ. The V gene end was trimmed by 2 bases and the J gene end by 3 bases; junction bases not matched to a gene: 13. The CDR3: CASSFKPAGERLYNEQFF. The CDR3 DNA reads TGCGCCAGCAGCTTCAAACCAGCGGGGGAGCGCCTCTACAATGAGCAGTTCTTC.

This clonotype was observed a handful of times. The rearrangement uses TRBV5-1 and TRBJ1-2, with D unresolved. Trimming shortened V by 1 base and J by 1 base, and 5 bases separated the two germline ends. CDR1 is SGHRS, CDR2 YFSETQ, per germline. The CDR3 runs 13 residues. The CDR3 here is CASSLRVNYGYTF. CDR3 nucleotides: TGCGCCAGCAGCTTGCGAGTTAACTATGGCTACACCTTC.

V gene TRBV12-3 or TRBV12-4 combines with J gene TRBJ2-1; D gene unclear. Trimming left V 3 bases short and J 5 bases short, with 17 bases between. The CDR3 loop spans 16 amino acids. This chain's CDR3 is CASSFLRTIDHNEQFF. The DNA of the CDR3 is TGTGCCAGCAGTTTTTTGCGGACCATTGATCACAATGAGCAGTTCTTC.

This clonotype was detected a few times. The chain carries TRBV7-3 and TRBJ2-1; 8 bases are a match to TRBD2. This CDR3 comprises 16 residues. The V gene end was trimmed by 1 base and the J gene end by 8 bases; junction bases not matched to a gene: 10. Per germline, CDR1 SGHTA and CDR2 FQGTGA. Here the CDR3 reads CASSLSGGLLGHEQFF. DNA of the CDR3: TGTGCCAGCAGCTTAAGCGGGGGGTTGTTGGGGCATGAGCAGTTCTTC.

This clonotype was seen ten or more times. The chain carries TRBV5-1 and TRBJ1-4; D call uncertain. Per germline, CDR1 SGHRS and CDR2 YFSETQ. The V end lost 0 bases, the J end lost 6 bases, and 12 bases lay between the germline ends. CDR3 length: 15 amino acids. This CDR3 is CASSLAPGMDEKLFF. DNA for the CDR3: TGCGCCAGCAGCTTGGCCCCGGGTATGGATGAAAAACTGTTTTTT.

This clonotype was seen more than once but under ten times. The V and J genes are TRBV2 and TRBJ1-5, with a weak D call TRBD1 (5 bases). The V gene lost 6 bases and the J gene lost 3 bases, with 12 bases spanning the gap. The germline V gene has CDR1 SNHLY and CDR2 FYNNEI. This CDR3 has 14 amino acids. This chain's CDR3 is CASRGDSSNQPQHF. CDR3 in DNA: TGTGCCAGCAGAGGAGACAGTTCCAATCAGCCCCAGCATTTT.